Each of the 29 T cell receptor beta chains below was sequenced from the same sample in a study of blood T cells in healthy people across ages. The second PCR ran about 6 to 12 cycles with a sample-barcoded 5' primer and J-beta primers. TCRdb redid the calling of the 5' RACE reads with MiXCR, one entry per CDR3 protein. The sample carries around 870,000 distinct CDR3 sequences, roughly 26% recorded once. What was sequenced was blood. Source of these receptors: a woman aged 80 or older in good health.

This clonotype was counted ten times or more. This chain links TRBV7-9 with TRBJ2-7; 7 nucleotides match TRBD1. V lost 5 bases and J lost 5; bases outside the gene matches: 6. The CDR3 is 13 residues long. Germline V lookup: CDR1 SEHNR, CDR2 FQNEAQ (reference sequence). The CDR3 sequence is CASSTQGLDEQYF. In DNA form, the CDR3 reads TGTGCCAGCAGCACACAGGGGCTCGACGAGCAGTACTTC.

At least ten counts were recorded for this clonotype. This chain joins TRBV7-2 and TRBJ2-3; D uncertain. The CDR3 loop spans 13 amino acids. V shed 4 bases and J shed 6 bases, with 11 bases lying between them. Germline lookup yields CDR1 SGHTA and CDR2 FQGNSA. CDR3 coding DNA: TGTGCCAGCAGCTCAACGTTCGGTGATACGCAGTATTTT. This translates into CASSSTFGDTQYF.

This clonotype was counted many times. This rearrangement joins TRBV20-1 to TRBJ1-2; tentatively, D is TRBD1 (5 bases). The CDR3 is 10 residues long. The V gene's germline CDR1 is DFQATT and CDR2 SNEGSKA (reference sequence). The CDR3 nucleotides are TGCAGCACGGGGCTCCATGGCTACACCTTC. Protein product: CSTGLHGYTF.

This clonotype was observed a few times. The chain recombines TRBV30 with TRBJ1-4; D remains unclear. This CDR3 is built from 15 residues. V dropped 0 bases and J dropped 8 bases, with 16 bases sitting between them. The germline CDR1 and CDR2 sequences are GTSNPN and SVGIG (reference sequence). CDR3 sequence: CAWSVTGSGGEKLFF. Written as DNA, the CDR3 is TGTGCCTGGAGTGTTACGGGGTCGGGAGGCGAAAAACTGTTTTTT. The full variable domain, its missing parts supplied by reference TRBV30 and TRBJ1-4, is SQTIHQWPATLVQPVGSPLSLECTVEGTSNPNLYWYRQAAGRGLQLLFYSVGIGQISSEVPQNLSASRPQDRQFILSSKKLLLSDSGFYLCAWSVTGSGGEKLFFGSGTQLSVL.

J is TRBJ2-5 and V is TRBV7-2; TRBD2 matches at 10 bases. Germline V lookup: CDR1 SGHTA, CDR2 FQGNSA. This CDR3 contains 16 residues. J was trimmed by 11 bases and V by 1 base; bases with no gene match: 13. The CDR3 coding sequence is TGTGCCAGCAGCTTAGGGGTAGCGGGAGGATACAATGAGCAGTACTTC. Its translation: CASSLGVAGGYNEQYF.

This clonotype has ten or more counts. The CDR3 spells CASSVDRGLGYGYTF. The CDR3, as DNA: TGTGCCAGCAGCGTCGACAGGGGATTGGGGTATGGCTACACCTTC. J is TRBJ1-2 and V is TRBV9, with TRBD1 identical over 8 bases. From germline, CDR1 is SGDLS and CDR2 YYNGEE. Germline trimming cut 2 bases from V and 5 bases from J; bases unmatched to any gene: 8. This CDR3 is built from 15 residues.

This clonotype was counted at least ten times. This chain links TRBV20-1 with TRBJ2-5; no firm D call. The germline V and J ends were trimmed by 6 bases and 0 bases, with 8 bases remaining between them. The CDR3 is 12 amino acids. In germline, CDR1 is DFQATT, CDR2 SNEGSKA (reference sequence). This CDR3 reads CSAHLYQETQYF. CDR3 nucleotides: TGCAGTGCCCATTTGTACCAAGAGACCCAGTACTTC.

This clonotype was seen repeatedly, ten times or more. This chain links TRBV7-8 with TRBJ2-7; the match to TRBD1 covers 7 bases. J was trimmed by 3 bases and V by 5 bases; bases with no gene match: 7. In germline, CDR1 is SGHVS, CDR2 FQNEAQ. The CDR3 has 14 residues. This CDR3 is CASSQPGQSYEQYF. The CDR3 DNA sequence: TGTGCCAGCAGCCAACCGGGACAGAGCTACGAGCAGTACTTC. Using reference TRBV7-8 and TRBJ2-7 for the parts outside the CDR3, the full variable domain is GAGVSQSPRYKVAKRGQDVALRCDPISGHVSLFWYQQALGQGPEFLTYFQNEAQLDKSGLPSDRFFAERPEGSVSTLKIQRTQQEDSAVYLCASSQPGQSYEQYFGPGTRLTVT.

The rearrangement links TRBV5-1 to TRBJ2-2, with 8 bases that match TRBD1. In germline, CDR1 is SGHRS, CDR2 YFSETQ. The CDR3 sequence is 14 residues long. With 7 bases clipped from V and 7 bases from J, the junction kept 9 bases outside the gene matches. The CDR3 nucleotides are TGCGCCAGCGGGACCGACAGGGGAGGCGGGGAGCTGTTTTTT. Protein product: CASGTDRGGGELFF.

This clonotype was picked up a small number of times. This chain links TRBV28 with TRBJ1-2; weak D call: TRBD1 (6 bases). The CDR3 contains 17 residues. V shed 3 bases and J shed 7 bases, with 24 bases lying between them. Germline assignment: CDR1 MDHEN and CDR2 SYDVKM. The CDR3 is CASSLDNIEQGRGGYTF. CDR3 nucleotide sequence: TGTGCCAGCAGTTTGGATAATATCGAGCAGGGGCGAGGTGGCTACACCTTC.

This clonotype was seen at least ten times. The chain recombines TRBV24-1 with TRBJ2-7; D may be TRBD1 (6 bases). V shed 5 bases and J shed 7 bases, with 20 bases lying between them. The germline V gene has CDR1 KGHDR and CDR2 SFDVKD. The CDR3 covers 15 residues. CDR3 DNA sequence: TGTGCCACCAGTGCCAAGGGTCAGGGGCGCGGGGAGCAGTACTTC. Its translation: CATSAKGQGRGEQYF.

There are many counts of this clonotype. This chain connects TRBV10-3 to TRBJ2-1, with TRBD2 matching 11 bases. This CDR3 has 15 amino acids. The germline V gene has CDR1 ENHRY and CDR2 SYGVKD. The trim removed 4 bases at V and 7 bases at J, leaving 6 bases unmatched. For the CDR3, the DNA is TGTGCCATCAGTGTCGGGACTAGCGGAGCGAATGAGCAGTTCTTC. This translates into CAISVGTSGANEQFF.

This clonotype was recorded a few times. J is TRBJ2-3 and V is TRBV6-4; 9 bases match TRBD2. Looked up from germline, CDR1 is MRHNA and CDR2 is SNTAGT. This CDR3 spans 15 amino acids. V was pared by 4 bases and J by 1 base, with 3 bases of the junction left unmatched. The CDR3 DNA sequence: TGTGCCAGCAGTGTCGTAGCGGGGGGCACAGATACGCAGTATTTT. Translating gives CASSVVAGGTDTQYF.

This clonotype was observed many times. The chain links TRBV10-3 to TRBJ2-1; a weak D match, TRBD2 (5 bases). Germline V gene lookup returns CDR1 ENHRY and CDR2 SYGVKD. This CDR3 has 14 amino acids. V lost 3 bases and J lost 8, with 14 bases in between. In DNA form, the CDR3 reads TGTGCCATCAGTGAACGGGGTAGCCGGGATGAGCAGTTCTTC. Encoded protein: CAISERGSRDEQFF.

A word on this clonotype: This may be a read error: a much more frequent sequence differs by one nucleotide. This is likely a read error, given that the CDR3 carries no conserved phenylalanine or tryptophan at its end. CDR3: CASSLVRTGIKTQYV. Here the CDR3 DNA reads TGTGCCAGCAGCTTAGTTAGGACAGGGATCAAGACCCAGTACGTC. The chain links TRBV11-3 to TRBJ2-5; TRBD1 aligns across 8 bases. The CDR3 is 15 amino acids. The germline CDR1 and CDR2 sequences are SGHNT and YENEEA. J was trimmed by 6 bases and V by 1 base; bases with no gene match: 7.

This clonotype was counted at least ten times. The chain couples TRBV6-5 to TRBJ1-2; 11 nucleotides match TRBD1. With 0 bases clipped from V and 7 bases from J, the junction kept 1 base outside the gene matches. Germline V lookup: CDR1 MNHEY, CDR2 SVGAGI. The CDR3 has 14 amino acids. DNA of the CDR3: TGTGCCAGCAGTTACTCGGACAGGGGGCTTGGCTACACCTTC. It specifies CASSYSDRGLGYTF.

Turning to this clonotype: A much larger clone is a single base away; this may be a read error. The CDR3 region has the DNA TGCGCCAGCAGCTGGGTCGGGGGGCAATATGGCTACACCTTC. Its translation is CASSWVGGQYGYTF. V and J are TRBV5-1 and TRBJ1-2; D may be TRBD1 (6 bases). From germline, CDR1 is SGHRS and CDR2 YFSETQ. V dropped 3 bases and J dropped 5 bases, with 14 bases sitting between them. The CDR3 runs to 14 residues.

This clonotype occurred many times. This chain links TRBV7-6 with TRBJ2-3; D is unresolved. Trimming cost V 4 bases and J 2 bases, with 19 bases left between them. CDR1 is SGHVS and CDR2 is FNYEAQ in the germline V gene. The CDR3 has 17 residues. CDR3 loop: CASSSSGMVSPTDTQYF. The CDR3 region has the DNA TGTGCCAGCAGCTCAAGTGGGATGGTGAGCCCCACAGATACGCAGTATTTT.

This clonotype has more than one count but fewer than ten. The chain uses TRBV30 and TRBJ1-1; TRBD1 aligns across 8 bases. Germline assignment: CDR1 GTSNPN and CDR2 SVGIG (reference sequence). The CDR3 spans 16 residues. V shed 5 bases, J shed 1 base, and the junction held 12 bases outside the gene matches. CDR3: CAWGAQGALRNTEAFF. The CDR3 coding sequence is TGTGCCTGGGGGGCCCAGGGGGCACTAAGGAACACTGAAGCTTTCTTT. Filled out from reference TRBV30 and TRBJ1-1, the complete variable domain reads SQTIHQWPATLVQPVGSPLSLECTVEGTSNPNLYWYRQAAGRGLQLLFYSVGIGQISSEVPQNLSASRPQDRQFILSSKKLLLSDSGFYLCAWGAQGALRNTEAFFGQGTRLTVV.

This chain uses TRBV19 with TRBJ1-5; 7 bases agree with TRBD1. The germline gives CDR1 LNHDA, CDR2 SQIVND (reference sequence). The CDR3 extends over 16 amino acids. V dropped 7 bases and J dropped 2; count of bases not matched to a gene: 11. This CDR3 reads CASTDRSRGGNQPQHF. CDR3 in DNA: TGTGCCAGTACGGACAGGTCAAGGGGCGGCAATCAGCCCCAGCATTTT.

This clonotype was recorded at least ten times. The chain is built from TRBV7-2 and TRBJ2-5; 12 bases are a match to TRBD2. V dropped 5 bases and J dropped 4; count of bases not matched to a gene: 11. Germline V gives CDR1 SGHTA, CDR2 FQGNSA. This CDR3 comprises 17 residues. CDR3 sequence: CASSVNPLAGGLETQYF. Written as DNA, the CDR3 is TGTGCCAGCAGCGTTAATCCTCTAGCGGGGGGGCTAGAGACCCAGTACTTC.

J is TRBJ1-5 and V is TRBV2; D is perhaps TRBD1 (5 bases). The V end was cut by 5 bases, the J end by 2 bases, with 16 bases between. CDR1 is SNHLY, CDR2 FYNNEI, per germline. The CDR3 length is 16 residues. CDR3: CASSPGGGTGNQPQHF. DNA for the CDR3: TGTGCCAGCAGTCCGGGGGGGGGAACGGGCAATCAGCCCCAGCATTTT.

V and J are TRBV6-2 or TRBV6-3 and TRBJ2-1; 13 positions agree with TRBD2. Germline CDR1 and CDR2: MNHEY and SVGEGT. The CDR3 length is 16 residues. The trim removed 4 bases at V and 7 bases at J, leaving 7 bases unmatched. CDR3 DNA sequence: TGTGCCAGCAGTTCGCGGACTAGCGGGGGCCGTAATGAGCAGTTCTTC. It specifies CASSSRTSGGRNEQFF.

The table lists this clonotype with many counts. The genes are TRBV7-6 and TRBJ2-1; 8 bases map to TRBD2. Germline lookup yields CDR1 SGHVS and CDR2 FNYEAQ. The junction had 16 bases not matched to a gene; V was cut back by 5 bases and J by 13 bases. The CDR3 sequence is 15 residues long. CDR3: CASSPGGSGTRGQFF. The CDR3 DNA reads as TGTGCCAGCAGCCCCGGTGGGTCCGGGACTAGAGGCCAGTTCTTC.

In DNA, the CDR3 is TGTGCCAGCAACGGCAGGGGACAGGGGTACTATGGCTACACCTTC. Amino acids: CASNGRGQGYYGYTF. The chain recombines TRBV6-5 with TRBJ1-2; TRBD1 aligns across 10 bases. The germline CDR1 and CDR2 sequences are MNHEY and SVGAGI. Unmatched junction bases numbered 8, after V lost 7 bases and J lost 3 bases. The CDR3 sequence is 15 residues long.

The chain has TRBV29-1 and TRBJ2-1, with D tentatively TRBD1 (7 bases). The DNA end lines up better with TRBJ2-7; the J call may be wrong. CDR3 length: 15 residues. Germline V gene lookup returns CDR1 SQVTM and CDR2 ANQGSEA. CDR3 loop: CSVNPGGGTYNEQYF. The CDR3 DNA reads as TGCAGCGTTAACCCAGGGGGAGGTACCTACAATGAGCAGTACTTC.

A remark on this clonotype: This sequence may be a read error, since a much larger clone differs from it by one base. The chain combines TRBV5-1 with TRBJ1-2; D is possibly TRBD1 (6 bases). This CDR3 is 14 amino acids long. CDR1 and CDR2 from the germline V gene are SGHRS and YFSETQ. This CDR3 reads CASSPTAGAGGHTF. CDR3 DNA: TGCGCCAGCAGCCCCACCGCGGGGGCGGGTGGCCACACCTTC. Combining the CDR3 with reference TRBV5-1 and TRBJ1-2 gives the whole variable domain KAGVTQTPRYLIKTRGQQVTLSCSPISGHRSVSWYQQTPGQGLQFLFEYFSETQRNKGNFPGRFSGRQFSNSRSEMNVSTLELGDSALYLCASSPTAGAGGHTFGSGTRLTVV.

This sequence joins TRBV7-9 and TRBJ2-5, with D unclear. The germline gives CDR1 SEHNR, CDR2 FQNEAQ (reference sequence). V lost 5 bases, J lost 4 bases, and 20 bases lay in between. The CDR3 spans 16 residues. The CDR3 spells CASSPRVGSTAETQYF. The CDR3 region has the DNA TGTGCCAGCAGCCCTAGGGTAGGGTCTACGGCAGAGACCCAGTACTTC. Together with reference TRBV7-9 and TRBJ2-5, the CDR3 gives the full variable domain: DTGVSQNPRHKITKRGQNVTFRCDPISEHNRLYWYRQTLGQGPEFLTYFQNEAQLEKSRLLSDRFSAERPKGSFSTLEIQRTEQGDSAMYLCASSPRVGSTAETQYFGPGTRLLVL.

This clonotype has just a few counts. V is TRBV11-2 and J is TRBJ2-5, with D possibly TRBD2 on 6 matching bases. The CDR3 sequence is 17 residues long. The V gene lost 1 base and the J gene lost 1 base, with 16 bases spanning the gap. CDR1 is SGHAT, CDR2 FQNNGV, per germline. For the CDR3, the DNA is TGTGCCAGCAGCTTAGGGCGGGGCGGGGTCTTCCAAGAGACCCAGTACTTC. Protein product: CASSLGRGGVFQETQYF.